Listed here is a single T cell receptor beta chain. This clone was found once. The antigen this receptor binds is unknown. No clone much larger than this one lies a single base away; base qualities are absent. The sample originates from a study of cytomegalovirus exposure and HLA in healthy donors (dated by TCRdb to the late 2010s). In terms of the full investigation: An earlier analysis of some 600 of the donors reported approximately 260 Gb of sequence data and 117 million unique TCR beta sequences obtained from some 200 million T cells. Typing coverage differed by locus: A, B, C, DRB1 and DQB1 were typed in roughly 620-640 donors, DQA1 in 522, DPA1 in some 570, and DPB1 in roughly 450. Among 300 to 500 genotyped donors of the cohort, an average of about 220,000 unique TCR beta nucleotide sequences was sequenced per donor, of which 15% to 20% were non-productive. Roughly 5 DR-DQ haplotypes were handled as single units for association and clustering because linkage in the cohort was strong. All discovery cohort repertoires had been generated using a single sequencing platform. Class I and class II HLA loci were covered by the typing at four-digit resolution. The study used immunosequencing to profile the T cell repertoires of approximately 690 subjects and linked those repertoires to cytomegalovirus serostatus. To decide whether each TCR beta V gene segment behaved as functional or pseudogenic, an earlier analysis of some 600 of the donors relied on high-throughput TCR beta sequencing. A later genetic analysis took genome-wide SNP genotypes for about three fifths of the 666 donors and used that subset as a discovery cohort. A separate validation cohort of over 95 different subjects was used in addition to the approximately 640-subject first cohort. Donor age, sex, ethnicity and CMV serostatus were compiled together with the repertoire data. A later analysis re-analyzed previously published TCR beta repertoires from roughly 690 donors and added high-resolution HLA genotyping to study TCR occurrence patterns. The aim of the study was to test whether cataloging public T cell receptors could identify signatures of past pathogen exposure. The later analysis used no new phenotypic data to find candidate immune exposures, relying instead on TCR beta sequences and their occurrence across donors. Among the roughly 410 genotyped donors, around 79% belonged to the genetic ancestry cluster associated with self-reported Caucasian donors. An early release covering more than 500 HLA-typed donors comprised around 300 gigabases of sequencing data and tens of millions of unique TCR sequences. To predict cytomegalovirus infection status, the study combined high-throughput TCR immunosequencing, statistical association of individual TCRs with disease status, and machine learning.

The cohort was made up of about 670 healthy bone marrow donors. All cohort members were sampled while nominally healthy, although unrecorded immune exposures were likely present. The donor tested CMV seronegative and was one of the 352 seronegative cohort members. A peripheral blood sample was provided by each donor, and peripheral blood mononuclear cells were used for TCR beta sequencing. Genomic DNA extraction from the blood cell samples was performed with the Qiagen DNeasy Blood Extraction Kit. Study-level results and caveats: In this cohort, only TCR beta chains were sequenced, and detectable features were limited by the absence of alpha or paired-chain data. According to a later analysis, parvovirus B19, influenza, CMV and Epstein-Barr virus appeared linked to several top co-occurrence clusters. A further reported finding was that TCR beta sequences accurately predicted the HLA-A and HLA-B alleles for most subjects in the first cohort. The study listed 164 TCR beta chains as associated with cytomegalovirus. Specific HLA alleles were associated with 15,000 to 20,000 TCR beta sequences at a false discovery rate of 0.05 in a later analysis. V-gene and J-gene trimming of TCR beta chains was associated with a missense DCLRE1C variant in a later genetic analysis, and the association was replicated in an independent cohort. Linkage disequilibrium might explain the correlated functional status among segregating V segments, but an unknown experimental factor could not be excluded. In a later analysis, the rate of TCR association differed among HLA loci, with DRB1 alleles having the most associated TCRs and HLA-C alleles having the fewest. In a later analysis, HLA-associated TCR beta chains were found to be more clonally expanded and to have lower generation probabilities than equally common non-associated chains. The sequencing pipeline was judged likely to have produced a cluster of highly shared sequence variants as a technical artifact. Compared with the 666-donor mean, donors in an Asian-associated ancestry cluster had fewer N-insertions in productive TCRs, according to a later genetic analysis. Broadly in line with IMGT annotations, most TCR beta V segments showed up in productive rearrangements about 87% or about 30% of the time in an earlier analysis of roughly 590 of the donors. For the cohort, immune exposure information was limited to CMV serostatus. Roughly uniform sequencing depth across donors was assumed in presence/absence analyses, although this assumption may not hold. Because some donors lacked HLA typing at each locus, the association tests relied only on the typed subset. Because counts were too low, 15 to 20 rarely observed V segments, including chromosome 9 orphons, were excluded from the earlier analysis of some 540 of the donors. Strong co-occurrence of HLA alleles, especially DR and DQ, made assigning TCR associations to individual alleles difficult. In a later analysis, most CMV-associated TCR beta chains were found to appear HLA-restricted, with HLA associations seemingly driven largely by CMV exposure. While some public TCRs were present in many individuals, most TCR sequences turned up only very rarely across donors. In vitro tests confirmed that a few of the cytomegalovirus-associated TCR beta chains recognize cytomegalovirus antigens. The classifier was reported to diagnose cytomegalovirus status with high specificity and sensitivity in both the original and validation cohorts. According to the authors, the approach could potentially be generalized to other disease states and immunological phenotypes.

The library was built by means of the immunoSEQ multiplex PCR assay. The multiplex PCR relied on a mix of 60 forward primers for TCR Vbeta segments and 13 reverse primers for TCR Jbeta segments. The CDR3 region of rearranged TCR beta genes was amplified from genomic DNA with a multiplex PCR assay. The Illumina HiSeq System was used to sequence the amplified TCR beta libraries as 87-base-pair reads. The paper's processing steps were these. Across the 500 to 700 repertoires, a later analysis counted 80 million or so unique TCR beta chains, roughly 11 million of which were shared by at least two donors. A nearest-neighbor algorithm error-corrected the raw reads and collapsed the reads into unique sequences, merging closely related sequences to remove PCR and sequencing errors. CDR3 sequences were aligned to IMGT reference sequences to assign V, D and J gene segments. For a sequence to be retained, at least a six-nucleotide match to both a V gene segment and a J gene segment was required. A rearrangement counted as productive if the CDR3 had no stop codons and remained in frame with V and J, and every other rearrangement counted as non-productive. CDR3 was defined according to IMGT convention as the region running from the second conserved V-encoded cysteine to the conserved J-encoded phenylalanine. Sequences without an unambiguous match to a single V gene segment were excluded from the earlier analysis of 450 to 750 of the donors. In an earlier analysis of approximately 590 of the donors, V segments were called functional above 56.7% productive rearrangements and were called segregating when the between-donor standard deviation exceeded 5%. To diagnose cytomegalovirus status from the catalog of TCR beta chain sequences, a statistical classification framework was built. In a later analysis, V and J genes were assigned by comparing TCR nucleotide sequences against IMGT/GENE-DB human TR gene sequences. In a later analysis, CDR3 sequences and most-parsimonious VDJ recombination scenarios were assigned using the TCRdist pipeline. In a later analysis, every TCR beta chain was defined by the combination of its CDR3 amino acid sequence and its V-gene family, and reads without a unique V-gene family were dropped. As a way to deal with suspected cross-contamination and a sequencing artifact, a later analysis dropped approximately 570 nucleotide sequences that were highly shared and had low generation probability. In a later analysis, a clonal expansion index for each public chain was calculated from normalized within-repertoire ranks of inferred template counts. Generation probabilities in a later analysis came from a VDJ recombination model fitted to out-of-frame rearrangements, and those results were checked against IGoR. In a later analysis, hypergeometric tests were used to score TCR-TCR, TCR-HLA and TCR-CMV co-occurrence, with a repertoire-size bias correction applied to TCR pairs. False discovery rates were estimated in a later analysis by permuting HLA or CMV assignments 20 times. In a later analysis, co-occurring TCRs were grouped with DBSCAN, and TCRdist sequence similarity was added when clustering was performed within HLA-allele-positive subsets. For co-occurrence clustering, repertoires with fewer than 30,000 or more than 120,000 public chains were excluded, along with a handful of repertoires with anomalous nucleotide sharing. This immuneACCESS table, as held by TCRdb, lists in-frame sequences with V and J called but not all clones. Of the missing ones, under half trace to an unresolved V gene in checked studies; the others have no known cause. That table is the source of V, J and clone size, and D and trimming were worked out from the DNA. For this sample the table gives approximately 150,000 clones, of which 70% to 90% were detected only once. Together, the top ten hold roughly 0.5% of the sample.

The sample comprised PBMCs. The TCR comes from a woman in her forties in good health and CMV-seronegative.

The CDR3 amino acid sequence is: CASSLDRAEGNEQFF. In nucleotide form, the sequence is TGCGCCAGCAGCTTGGACAGGGCCGAGGGCAATGAGCAGTTCTTC. The chain is assembled from TRBV5-1 and TRBJ2-1; the D gene is perhaps TRBD1, from 6 matching bases. V is clipped by 0 bases and J by 6 bases, and the sequence between their germline boundaries is 13 bases long. The germline V gene specifies SGHRS as CDR1 and YFSETQ as CDR2. The CDR3, cysteine through phenylalanine, is 15 amino acids long. The read is trimmed to its CDR3 DNA, 45 bases read in frame from base 1.